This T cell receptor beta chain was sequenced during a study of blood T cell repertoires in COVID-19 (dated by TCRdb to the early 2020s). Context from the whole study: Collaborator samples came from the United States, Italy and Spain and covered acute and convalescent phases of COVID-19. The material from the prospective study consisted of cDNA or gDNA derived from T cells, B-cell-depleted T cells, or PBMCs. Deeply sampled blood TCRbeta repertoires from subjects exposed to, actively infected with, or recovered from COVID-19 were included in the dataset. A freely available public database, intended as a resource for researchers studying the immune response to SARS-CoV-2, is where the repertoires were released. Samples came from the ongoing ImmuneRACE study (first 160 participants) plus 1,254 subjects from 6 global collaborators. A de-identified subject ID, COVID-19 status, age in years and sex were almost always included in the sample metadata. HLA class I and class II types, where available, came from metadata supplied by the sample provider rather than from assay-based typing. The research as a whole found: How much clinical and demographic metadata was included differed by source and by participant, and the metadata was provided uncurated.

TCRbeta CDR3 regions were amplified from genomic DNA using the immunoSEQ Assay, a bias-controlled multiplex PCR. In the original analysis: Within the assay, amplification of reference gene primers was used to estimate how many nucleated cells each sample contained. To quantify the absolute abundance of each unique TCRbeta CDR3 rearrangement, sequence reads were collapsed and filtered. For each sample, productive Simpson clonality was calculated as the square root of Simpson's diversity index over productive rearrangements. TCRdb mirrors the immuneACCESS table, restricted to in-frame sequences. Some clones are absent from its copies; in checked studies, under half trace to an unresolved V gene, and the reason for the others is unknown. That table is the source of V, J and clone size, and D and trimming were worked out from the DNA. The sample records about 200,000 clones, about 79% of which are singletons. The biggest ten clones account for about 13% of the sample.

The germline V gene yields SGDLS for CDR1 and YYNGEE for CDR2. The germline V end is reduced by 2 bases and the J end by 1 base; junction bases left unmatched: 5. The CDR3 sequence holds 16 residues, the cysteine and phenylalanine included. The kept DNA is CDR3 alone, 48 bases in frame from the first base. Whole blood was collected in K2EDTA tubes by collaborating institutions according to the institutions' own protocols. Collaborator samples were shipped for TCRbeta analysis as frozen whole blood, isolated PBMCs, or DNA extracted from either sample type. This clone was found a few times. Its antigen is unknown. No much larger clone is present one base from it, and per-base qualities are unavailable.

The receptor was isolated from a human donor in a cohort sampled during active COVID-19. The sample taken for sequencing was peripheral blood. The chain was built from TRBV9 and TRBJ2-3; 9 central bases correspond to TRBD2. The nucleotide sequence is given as TGTGCCAGCAGCGTCGGTGTAGCGGGAGGCACAGATACGCAGTATTTT. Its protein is CASSVGVAGGTDTQYF.